Listed below are T cell receptor beta chains from one sample, sequenced in a study of CD8 T cells in ankylosing spondylitis. TCRdb fed the 5' RACE reads into MiXCR, producing one record per CDR3 protein. The table lists over 700,000 distinct CDR3 sequences, around 17% of them singletons, with under 20% in the top ten. Sequencing was done on a sample of blood, either unsorted or a sorted T cell fraction (not recorded which). The source is a male donor with ankylosing spondylitis. Each CDR3 is given with its conserved first and last residue. Each record gives: V gene, D gene, J gene, clone size, CDR3 DNA, CDR3 protein. A D gene is named only where the DNA matches it firmly. Size tells how often a clone was seen (once, few, many) or the class of an expanded clone, and some rows leave it out.

TRBV6-1	NA	TRBJ2-6	NA	TGTGCCATCGCTAGGGGGGCTGGGGCCAACGTCCTGACTTTC	CAIARGAGANVLTF
TRBV10-3	TRBD1	TRBJ1-1	few	TGTGCCATCAGTGGGGGACAGCTCACTGAAGCTTTCTTT	CAISGGQLTEAFF
TRBV7-3	NA	TRBJ2-2	few	TGTGCCAGCAGCCCGGGACGGCACTTCACCGGGGAGCTGTTTTTT	CASSPGRHFTGELFF
TRBV29-1	NA	TRBJ1-2	NA	TGCAGCGGGTGGGTGGCGGGGAACTATGGCTACACCTTC	CSGWVAGNYGYTF
TRBV4-1	NA	TRBJ1-2	few	TGCGCCAGCAGCCAAGATTTGGGGGTGGGCAGGGGCTACACCTTC	CASSQDLGVGRGYTF
TRBV6-2/TRBV6-3	NA	TRBJ2-6	NA	TGTGCCAGCAGTTACGTTGTAGGGAACAGCCCTGGGGCCAACGTCCTGACTTTC	CASSYVVGNSPGANVLTF
TRBV12-3/TRBV12-4	TRBD2	TRBJ2-1	few	TGTGCCAGCAGTTTTGCGGGAGGGTACTACAATGAGCAGTTCTTC	CASSFAGGYYNEQFF
TRBV6-1	NA	TRBJ1-4	NA	TGTGCCAGCAGTGAGCCCCCCAGGATCGGGGCTAATGAAAAACTGTTTTTT	CASSEPPRIGANEKLFF
TRBV20-1	TRBD2	TRBJ2-3	NA	TGCAGTGCTTCACGACTAGCGGGGGGCACAGGGACAGATACGCAGTATTTT	CSASRLAGGTGTDTQYF
TRBV10-3	TRBD2	TRBJ2-2	many	TGTGCCATCAGTGACCGTGGACTAGCCGTCGGGGAGCTGTTTTTT	CAISDRGLAVGELFF
TRBV9	NA	TRBJ1-1	once	TGTGCCAGCAGCGCTCGACAGGAGAACACTGAAGCTTTCTTT	CASSARQENTEAFF
TRBV4-1	TRBD2	TRBJ2-5	NA	TGCGCCAGCAGCCAAGGTCCTAGCGGGGGGGCCCTCCAAGAGACCCAGTACTTC	CASSQGPSGGALQETQYF
TRBV5-1	NA	TRBJ2-5	NA	TGCGCCAGCAGCTTAGTGACTTTACCAAGCCAAGAGACCCAGTACTTC	CASSLVTLPSQETQYF
TRBV7-8	NA	TRBJ2-5	few	TGTGCCAGCAGCTTAGCGATCGGGGGCCTACAAGAGACCCAGTACTTC	CASSLAIGGLQETQYF